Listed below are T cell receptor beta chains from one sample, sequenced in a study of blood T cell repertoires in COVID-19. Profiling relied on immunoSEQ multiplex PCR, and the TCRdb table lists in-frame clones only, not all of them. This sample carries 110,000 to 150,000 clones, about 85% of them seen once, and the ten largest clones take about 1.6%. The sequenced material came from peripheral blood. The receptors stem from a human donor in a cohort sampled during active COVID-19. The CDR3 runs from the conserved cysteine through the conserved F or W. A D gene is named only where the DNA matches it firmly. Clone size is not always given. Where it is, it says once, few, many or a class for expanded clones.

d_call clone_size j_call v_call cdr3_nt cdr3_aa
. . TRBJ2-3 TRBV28 TGTGCCAGCAGCATACCCGGGGACACAGATACGCAGTATTTT CASSIPGDTDTQYF
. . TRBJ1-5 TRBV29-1 TGCAGCGTCAGAGGGCCAAATCAGCCCCAGCATTTT CSVRGPNQPQHF
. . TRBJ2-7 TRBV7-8 TGTGCCAGCAGCCAGAGGTACGAGCAGTACTTC CASSQRYEQYF
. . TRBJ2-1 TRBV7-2 TGTGCCAGCAGCTTAGCCATGAGGAACAATGAGCAGTTCTTC CASSLAMRNNEQFF
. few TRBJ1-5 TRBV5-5 TGTGCCAGCAGCTCGGACATCGGATCTCAGCCCCAGCATTTT CASSSDIGSQPQHF
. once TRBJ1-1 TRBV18 TGTGCCAGCTCCCAATTTAGCGGGAACACTGAAGCTTTCTTT CASSQFSGNTEAFF
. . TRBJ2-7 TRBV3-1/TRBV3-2 TGTGCCAGCAGCCAAGAGGGCCGACTAGGCCAAGGCGAGCAGTACTTC CASSQEGRLGQGEQYF
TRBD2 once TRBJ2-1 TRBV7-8 TGTGCCAGCAGCTTAGGTGGGACTAGCGTGGAGCAGTTCTTC CASSLGGTSVEQFF
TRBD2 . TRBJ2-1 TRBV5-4 TGTGCCAGCAGCTTCGGCGGGAGGGCCCCTGGTGAGCAGTTCTTC CASSFGGRAPGEQFF
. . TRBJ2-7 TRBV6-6 TGTGCCAGCAGCCTCGTCGACGGGTCGGAGTACTTC CASSLVDGSEYF
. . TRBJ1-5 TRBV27 TGTGCCAGCAGTTTGGGTGGAGGTGGCAATCAGCCCCAGCATTTT CASSLGGGGNQPQHF
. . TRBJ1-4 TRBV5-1 TGCGCCAGCAGCTTGCAGGGAAGGGGTTCAACTAATGAAAAACTGTTTTTT CASSLQGRGSTNEKLFF
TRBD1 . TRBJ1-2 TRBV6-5 TGTGCCAGCAGTCCCAGGGACAGCAACTATGGCTACACCTTC CASSPRDSNYGYTF